This record covers a single T cell receptor beta chain. Its antigen is as yet unknown. Regarding time point: cycle 4 day 1 (C4D1), after less than 7 weeks of nivolumab. Relapses following autologous stem cell transplantation were seen in all patients, with brentuximab vedotin exposure varying. The entry originates in a study of PD-1 blockade in classical Hodgkin lymphoma. The repertoire was sequenced with immunoSEQ multiplex PCR; TCRdb's copy has only in-frame clones and lacks some. The sample lists over 6,500 clones, 78% seen once, with approximately 42% in the top ten. The V end was cut by 0 bases, the J end by 1 base, with 11 bases between. CDR3 size: 15 residues. Germline V gene lookup returns CDR1 SGDLS and CDR2 YYNGEE. Overall study results and limits: Nivolumab starters within 1 year of ASCT were excluded.

The TCR originated in a human donor with classical Hodgkin lymphoma. The sequencing used peripheral blood mononuclear cells (PBMCs), collected before the fourth cycle of nivolumab. This chain connects TRBV9 to TRBJ2-7; D not resolved. CDR3 region: CASSVEETPSYEQYF. CDR3 DNA sequence: TGTGCCAGCAGCGTAGAAGAGACTCCATCCTACGAGCAGTACTTC.